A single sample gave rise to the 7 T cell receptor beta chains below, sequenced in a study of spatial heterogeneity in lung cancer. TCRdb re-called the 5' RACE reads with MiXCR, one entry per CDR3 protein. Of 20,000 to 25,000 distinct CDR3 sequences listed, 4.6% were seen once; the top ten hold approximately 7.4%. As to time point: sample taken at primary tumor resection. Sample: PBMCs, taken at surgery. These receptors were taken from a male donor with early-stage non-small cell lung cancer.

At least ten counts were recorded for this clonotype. For the CDR3, the DNA is TGTGCCAGCAGCGCTAGCGGGAGTCATTACAATGAGCAGTTCTTC. Translation: CASSASGSHYNEQFF. This sequence joins TRBV9 and TRBJ2-1, with TRBD2 matching 10 bases. V was pared by 3 bases and J by 4 bases, with 4 bases of the junction left unmatched. CDR1 and CDR2 from the germline V gene are SGDLS and YYNGEE. This CDR3 is built from 15 residues. Complete variable domain (other parts from reference TRBV9 and TRBJ2-1): DSGVTQTPKHLITATGQRVTLRCSPRSGDLSVYWYQQSLDQGLQFLIQYYNGEERAKGNILERFSAQQFPDLHSELNLSSLELGDSALYFCASSASGSHYNEQFFGPGTRLTVL.

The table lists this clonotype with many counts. CDR3 region: CAWSEAGGVSQHF. The DNA of the CDR3 is TGTGCCTGGAGTGAGGCAGGGGGCGTCTCCCAGCATTTT. The J gene is TRBJ1-5, the V gene TRBV30, with 8 positions matching TRBD1. V lost 1 base to trimming and J lost 11 bases; unmatched junction nucleotides: 7. Per germline, CDR1 GTSNPN and CDR2 SVGIG (reference sequence). The CDR3 runs to 13 residues. The full variable domain, with the rest looked up from reference TRBV30 and TRBJ1-5, is SQTIHQWPATLVQPVGSPLSLECTVEGTSNPNLYWYRQAAGRGLQLLFYSVGIGQISSEVPQNLSASRPQDRQFILSSKKLLLSDSGFYLCAWSEAGGVSQHFGDGTRLSIL.

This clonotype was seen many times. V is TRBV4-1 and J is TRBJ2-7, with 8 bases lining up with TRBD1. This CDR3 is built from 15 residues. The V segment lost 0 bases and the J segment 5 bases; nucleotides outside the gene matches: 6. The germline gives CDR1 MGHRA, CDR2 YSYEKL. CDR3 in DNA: TGCGCCAGCAGCCAAGAAGGCAGGGGGCGAAACGAGCAGTACTTC. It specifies CASSQEGRGRNEQYF.

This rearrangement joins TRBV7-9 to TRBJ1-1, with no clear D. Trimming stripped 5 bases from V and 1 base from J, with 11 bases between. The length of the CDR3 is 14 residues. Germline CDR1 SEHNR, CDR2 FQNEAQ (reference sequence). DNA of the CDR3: TGTGCCAGCAGCCCAGGCCCGGAGAACACTGAAGCTTTCTTT. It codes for CASSPGPENTEAFF.

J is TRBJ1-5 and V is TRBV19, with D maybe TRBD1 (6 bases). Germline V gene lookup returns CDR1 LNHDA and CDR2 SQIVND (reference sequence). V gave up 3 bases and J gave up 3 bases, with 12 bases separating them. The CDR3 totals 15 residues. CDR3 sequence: CASSIGGQINQPQHF. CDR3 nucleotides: TGTGCCAGTAGTATTGGTGGACAGATCAATCAGCCCCAGCATTTT.

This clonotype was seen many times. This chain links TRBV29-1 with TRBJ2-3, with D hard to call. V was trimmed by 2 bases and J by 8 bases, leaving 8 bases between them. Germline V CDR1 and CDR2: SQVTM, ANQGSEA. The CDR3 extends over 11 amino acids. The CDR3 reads CSVENGGTQYF. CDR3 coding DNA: TGCAGCGTTGAAAATGGTGGTACGCAGTATTTT.

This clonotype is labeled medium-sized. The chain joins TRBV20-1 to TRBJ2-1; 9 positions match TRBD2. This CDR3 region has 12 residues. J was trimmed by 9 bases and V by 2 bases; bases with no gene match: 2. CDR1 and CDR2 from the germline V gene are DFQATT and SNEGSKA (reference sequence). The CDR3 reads CSARLSGGEQFF. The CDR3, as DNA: TGCAGTGCTAGACTTAGCGGGGGTGAGCAGTTCTTC.